This entry lists 8 T cell receptor beta chains sequenced from one sample in a study of molecular identifiers for immune sequencing clone quantification. TCRdb recomputed calls from the PCR reads with MiXCR, one row per CDR3 protein. Here the sample spans hundreds of thousands of distinct CDR3 sequences, roughly 23% being singletons. The specimen sequenced was naive CD8+ T cells from blood, with Jurkat cell RNA spiked in. The subset denotes: FACS-sorted CD8+CD4-CCR7+CD45RA+ naive T cells. The receptor source for this set is a human donor in good health. Some libraries in this study had Jurkat cell RNA spiked in.

At least ten counts were recorded for this clonotype. J is TRBJ2-3 and V is TRBV5-1, with 10 bases fitting TRBD1. CDR1 is SGHRS and CDR2 is YFSETQ in the germline V gene. Trimming cost V 2 bases and J 3 bases; bases outside gene matches: 3. The CDR3 length is 15 residues. The CDR3 loop reads CASSFGQGGTDTQYF. The CDR3 coding sequence is TGCGCCAGCAGCTTCGGACAGGGGGGAACAGATACGCAGTATTTT.

This sequence joins TRBV11-2 and TRBJ2-4; D ambiguous. Trimming pared 4 bases from V and 3 bases from J, leaving 19 bases between. Germline V CDR1 and CDR2: SGHAT, FQNNGV. This CDR3 has 17 amino acids. The CDR3 DNA follows: TGTGCCAGCAGCTCGCCGGGCCATAATTTGAACAAAAACATTCAGTACTTC. Amino acids: CASSSPGHNLNKNIQYF.

On this clonotype: A clone one base away is much larger, so this may be a read error. The chain links TRBV6-5 to TRBJ2-3; 9 bases fit TRBD1. Germline CDR1 and CDR2: MNHEY and SVGAGI. This CDR3 is 15 amino acids long. CDR3 amino acids: CATSTGGEGTDTQYF. CDR3 DNA sequence: TGTGCCACCAGTACAGGGGGCGAGGGCACAGATACGCAGTATTTT.

With regard to this clonotype: A much larger clone lies a single base off, so this may be a read error. J is TRBJ1-5 and V is TRBV6-2 or TRBV6-3, with D perhaps TRBD1 (6 bases). Trimming removed 6 bases at V and 6 bases at J, with 9 bases between. CDR3 size: 12 residues. The germline gives CDR1 MNHEY, CDR2 SVGEGT. The CDR3: CASRKQGQPQHF. The CDR3, as DNA: TGTGCCAGCAGAAAACAGGGTCAGCCCCAGCATTTT.

This chain joins TRBV19 and TRBJ1-4, with D possibly TRBD1 on 5 matching bases. The V gene's germline CDR1 is LNHDA and CDR2 SQIVND (reference sequence). This CDR3 spans 14 amino acids. Trimming took off 3 bases at V and 6 bases at J, with 11 bases between the two ends. CDR3 loop: CASSMTAWDEKLFF. The CDR3 DNA sequence: TGTGCCAGTAGTATGACAGCCTGGGATGAAAAACTGTTTTTT.

The rearrangement uses TRBV29-1 and TRBJ2-5, with D perhaps being TRBD1 or TRBD2 (5 bases each). CDR1 SQVTM and CDR2 ANQGSEA come from the germline V gene. Between the trimmed V and J ends, which lost 3 bases and 5 bases, there was a span of 19 bases. The CDR3 is 15 amino acids. For the CDR3, the DNA is TGCAGCGTTGAGGGGGTTAGGCAACAGCGGGAGACCCAGTACTTC. Translated: CSVEGVRQQRETQYF.

In its sample, this clonotype was seen many times. The chain employs TRBV28 and TRBJ2-7, with D possibly matching TRBD1 (5 bases). Trimming took 5 bases from V and 1 from J, leaving 18 bases between them. The germline gives CDR1 MDHEN, CDR2 SYDVKM. CDR3 length equals 16 residues. The CDR3 sequence is CASSVPWARGSYEQYF. CDR3 DNA: TGTGCCAGCAGTGTACCGTGGGCTAGGGGATCCTACGAGCAGTACTTC.

This chain joins TRBV25-1 and TRBJ1-1; D is uncertain. The CDR3 sequence is 13 residues long. Germline loops: CDR1 MGHDK, CDR2 SYGVNS. V lost 4 bases to trimming and J lost 3 bases, with 9 bases between them. CDR3 nucleotide sequence: TGTGCCAGCAGTGCTGGACTGCACACTGAAGCTTTCTTT. It yields the protein CASSAGLHTEAFF.